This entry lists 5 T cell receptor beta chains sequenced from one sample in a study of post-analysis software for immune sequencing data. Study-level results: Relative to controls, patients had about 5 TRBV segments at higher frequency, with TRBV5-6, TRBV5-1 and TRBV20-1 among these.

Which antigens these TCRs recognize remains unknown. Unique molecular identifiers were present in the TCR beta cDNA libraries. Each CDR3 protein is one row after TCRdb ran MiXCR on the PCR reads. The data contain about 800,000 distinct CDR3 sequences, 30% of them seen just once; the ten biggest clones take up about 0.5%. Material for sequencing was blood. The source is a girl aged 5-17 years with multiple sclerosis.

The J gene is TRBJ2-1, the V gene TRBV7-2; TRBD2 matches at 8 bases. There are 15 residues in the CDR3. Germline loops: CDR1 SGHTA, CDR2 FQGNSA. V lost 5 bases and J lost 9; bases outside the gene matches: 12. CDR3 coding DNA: TGTGCCAGCAGCCAAACCGCCACGGGAGGGGCTGAGCAGTTCTTC. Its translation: CASSQTATGGAEQFF.

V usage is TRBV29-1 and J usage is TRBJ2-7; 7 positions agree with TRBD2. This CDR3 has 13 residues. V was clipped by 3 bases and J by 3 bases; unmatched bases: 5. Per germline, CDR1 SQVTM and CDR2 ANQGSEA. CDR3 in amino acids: CSVEVGGDYEQYF. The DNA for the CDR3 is TGCAGCGTTGAGGTGGGAGGGGACTACGAGCAGTACTTC.

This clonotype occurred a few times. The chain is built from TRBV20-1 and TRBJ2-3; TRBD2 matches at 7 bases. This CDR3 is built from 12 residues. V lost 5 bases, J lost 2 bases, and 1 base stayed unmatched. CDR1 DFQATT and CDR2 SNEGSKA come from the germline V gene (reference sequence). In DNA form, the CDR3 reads TGCAGTGCTCAGCGGGACACAGATACGCAGTATTTT. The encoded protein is CSAQRDTDTQYF.

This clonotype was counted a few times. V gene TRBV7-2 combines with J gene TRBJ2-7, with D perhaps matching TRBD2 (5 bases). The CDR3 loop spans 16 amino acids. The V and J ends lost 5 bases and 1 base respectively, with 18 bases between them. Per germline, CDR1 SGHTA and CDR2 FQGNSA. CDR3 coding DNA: TGTGCCAGCAGCCCTGCCCCGGGGAGTCTTTCCTACGAGCAGTACTTC. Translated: CASSPAPGSLSYEQYF. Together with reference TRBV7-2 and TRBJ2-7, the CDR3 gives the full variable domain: GAGVSQSPSNKVTEKGKDVELRCDPISGHTALYWYRQSLGQGLEFLIYFQGNSAPDKSGLPSDRFSAERTGGSVSTLTIQRTQQEDSAVYLCASSPAPGSLSYEQYFGPGTRLTVT.

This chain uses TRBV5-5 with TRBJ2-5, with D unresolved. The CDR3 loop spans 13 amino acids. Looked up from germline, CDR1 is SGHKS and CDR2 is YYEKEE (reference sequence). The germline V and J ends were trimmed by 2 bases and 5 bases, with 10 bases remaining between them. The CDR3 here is CASSFSAVETQYF. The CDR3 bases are TGTGCCAGCAGCTTTTCCGCGGTGGAGACCCAGTACTTC.